These 2 T cell receptor beta chains came from one sample sequenced in a study of blood T cell repertoires in COVID-19. Measured with immunoSEQ multiplex PCR; TCRdb has only the in-frame clones, and not every one. The top ten clones hold about 1.8% of a sample with 95,000 to 100,000 clones, 85% of them seen once. The specimen sequenced was peripheral blood. The receptors were gathered from a woman aged 70-85 years with active or convalescent COVID-19.

This clone was detected a few times. The chain links TRBV14 to TRBJ2-7; the D gene is possibly TRBD1 (6 bases). Trimming took off 3 bases at V and 1 base at J, with 16 bases between the two ends. CDR3 length: 16 amino acids. Germline lookup yields CDR1 SGHDN and CDR2 FVKESK. The CDR3 DNA reads as TGTGCCAGCAGCCAGGGGTACAGGGAAAGATCCTACGAGCAGTACTTC. It codes for CASSQGYRERSYEQYF.

The V gene is TRBV4-1, the J gene TRBJ1-5; D remains unclear. Trimming removed 4 bases at V and 2 bases at J, with 15 bases between. The CDR3 is 16 residues long. Germline V gene lookup returns CDR1 MGHRA and CDR2 YSYEKL. CDR3 sequence: CASSPRVVAGNQPQHF. DNA for the CDR3: TGCGCCAGCAGCCCCCGCGTAGTGGCGGGCAATCAGCCCCAGCATTTT.